These T cell receptor beta chains were read from a single sample in a study of Ad26.COV2.S vaccination and SARS-CoV-2 variants. Measured with immunoSEQ multiplex PCR; TCRdb has only the in-frame clones, and not every one. The profile shows some 250,000 clones, 85% to 90% of them singletons. This specimen consisted of peripheral blood, obtained in a trial of Ad26.COV2.S vaccine versus placebo. Source of these receptors: a person between 18 and 59 years old who received the Ad26.COV2.S COVID-19 vaccine or a placebo. CDR3s leave out the opening cysteine and the closing phenylalanine or tryptophan.

CDR3aa: ASRNPGSGGEAF
v_gene: TRBV7-9

CDR3aa: ASLEPYSNQPQH
v_gene: TRBV6-5

CDR3aa: ATSSWRDRDTDTQY
v_gene: TRBV15

CDR3aa: ASSPGSHEQY
v_gene: TRBV7-2

CDR3aa: ASSEPRVNETQY
v_gene: TRBV25-1

CDR3aa: ASSSSGEAGSPLH
v_gene: TRBV7-6

CDR3aa: ASSPLGQRYEQY
v_gene: TRBV16

CDR3aa: ASSLAGVGNQPQH
v_gene: TRBV28

CDR3aa: ASTSAGQGEQY
v_gene: TRBV7-2

CDR3aa: ASSLFQGRREKLF
v_gene: TRBV27

CDR3aa: ASSRDRAANEKLF
v_gene: TRBV18

CDR3aa: ASSYGTGESGA
v_gene: TRBV6-5

CDR3aa: ASSTQVREGYNEQF
v_gene: TRBV7-3

CDR3aa: ASSSAGISYEQY
v_gene: TRBV11-2

CDR3aa: ASWNRGSSYEQY
v_gene: TRBV3-1/TRBV3-2

CDR3aa: ASSLPGQGGETQY
v_gene: TRBV28

CDR3aa: ASSLTANTGELF
v_gene: TRBV7-2

CDR3aa: SVVGIPSTDTQY
v_gene: TRBV29-1

CDR3aa: ASSLGTGVGVTEAF
v_gene: TRBV7-2

CDR3aa: ASSSLRAGDYNEQF
v_gene: TRBV28

CDR3aa: ATSFRGARNTNNEQF
v_gene: TRBV15

CDR3aa: ASSIIAGGPGEQY
v_gene: TRBV27

CDR3aa: ASSIGGYNEQF
v_gene: TRBV10-1

CDR3aa: AWSVGSPLH
v_gene: TRBV30

CDR3aa: ASSLGLGGTQY
v_gene: TRBV5-1